The rows below give T cell receptor beta chains drawn from one sample of a study of T cell responses to AZD1222 COVID-19 vaccine. The repertoire was sequenced with immunoSEQ multiplex PCR; TCRdb's copy has only in-frame clones and lacks some. The data hold about 170,000 clones, with about nine tenths observed a single time. The sample was peripheral blood, taken on day 0 of AZD1222 vaccination. The receptors shown here come from an adult in good health. Both conserved end residues are part of each CDR3. The D gene is left open where the match is weak. Some rows mark clone size as missing; the rest say once, few, many or name a class of expanded clone.

V	J	size	D	DNA	CDR3
TRBV20-1	TRBJ1-2	-	-	TGCAGTGCCTCACCTCATGGCTACACCTTC	CSASPHGYTF
TRBV21-1	TRBJ2-1	once	-	TGTGCCAGCAGCAAAGGGCAGGGTTGCAACAAGCAGTTCTTC	CASSKGQGCNKQFF
TRBV28	TRBJ2-2	once	-	TGTGCCAGCAGTTTGACAGGATACACCGGGGAGCTGTTTTTT	CASSLTGYTGELFF
TRBV27	TRBJ2-1	-	TRBD2	TGTGCCAGCAGTCCGAGCGGGGATGAGCAGTTCTTC	CASSPSGDEQFF
TRBV28	TRBJ2-2	-	TRBD2	TGTGCCACATCGGGGGGAAACACCGGGGAGCTGTTTTTT	CATSGGNTGELFF
TRBV5-1	TRBJ2-3	once	TRBD2	TGCGCCAGCAGCTTGGGGGAGGGAACGCAGTATTTT	CASSLGEGTQYF
TRBV3-1/TRBV3-2	TRBJ2-3	-	-	TGTGCCAGCAGCCAAGGTCTTCGCTTGTACACAGATACGCAGTATTTT	CASSQGLRLYTDTQYF
TRBV6-2/TRBV6-3	TRBJ2-3	-	TRBD2	TGTGCCAGCAGCAAGACTAGCTTGGGCACAGATACGCAGTATTTT	CASSKTSLGTDTQYF
TRBV9	TRBJ2-2	-	-	TGTGCCAGCAGACAGATTTCCAACACCGGGGAGCTGTTTTTT	CASRQISNTGELFF
TRBV7-8	TRBJ1-2	-	-	TGTGCCAGCAGCTCCCATGTGGGCAGAGCTAACTATGGCTACACCTTC	CASSSHVGRANYGYTF
TRBV3-1/TRBV3-2	TRBJ2-1	-	TRBD1	TGTGCCAGCAGCCCCACGCCAGGACAGGTGTGGAATGAGCAGTTCTTC	CASSPTPGQVWNEQFF
TRBV7-2	TRBJ2-1	-	TRBD2	TGTGCCAGCAGCTTATGGCTAGCGGGGGGTAATGAGCAGTTCTTC	CASSLWLAGGNEQFF
TRBV2	TRBJ1-2	-	-	TGTGCCAGCAGCGGAGGTATCGGCTATGGCTACACCTTC	CASSGGIGYGYTF
TRBV7-2	TRBJ1-3	few	-	TGTGCCAGCAGCTTGACGGTAGGAAACACCATATATTTT	CASSLTVGNTIYF
TRBV2	TRBJ2-5	-	-	TGTGCCAGCAGTGAGGGGGGACAGTACCAAGAGACCCAGTACTTC	CASSEGGQYQETQYF
TRBV5-1	TRBJ2-7	-	-	TGCGCCAGCAGCTTGGGCCTTTTCTACGAGCAGTACTTC	CASSLGLFYEQYF
TRBV2	TRBJ2-3	-	-	TGTGCCAGCAGTGTAGAACTTGGGGTCACAGATACGCAGTATTTT	CASSVELGVTDTQYF
TRBV2	TRBJ1-1	once	-	TGTGCCAGCAGTGCTCAGGGACGATTCGGTGCTGAAGCTTTCTTT	CASSAQGRFGAEAFF
TRBV6-1	TRBJ2-7	-	-	TGTGCCAGCAGTGAAGTATCCTACGAGCAGTACTTC	CASSEVSYEQYF
TRBV28	TRBJ2-7	-	-	TGTGCCAGCGGGGCGACAGACCTTAGGGAGCAGTACTTC	CASGATDLREQYF
TRBV7-2	TRBJ1-6	-	-	TGTGCCAGCAGCCCGAGCGGGTATAATTCACCCCTCCACTTT	CASSPSGYNSPLHF
TRBV28	TRBJ2-7	-	-	TGTGCCAGCAGTTACTGGACGGCGATCTACGAGCAGTACTTC	CASSYWTAIYEQYF
TRBV7-9	TRBJ1-4	-	-	TGTGCCAGCAGCAATACAGGGATGACTAATGAAAAACTGTTTTTT	CASSNTGMTNEKLFF
TRBV12-2	TRBJ1-5	-	-	TGTGCAAGTCGCTCGCCAGGACCCAGGAGATTTGCCAATCAGCCCCAGCATTTT	CASRSPGPRRFANQPQHF
TRBV6-5	TRBJ1-3	-	-	TGTGCCAGCAGTTACTCGTTCATCTCTGGAAACACCATATATTTT	CASSYSFISGNTIYF
TRBV6-5	TRBJ2-1	-	TRBD1	TGTGCCAGCAGTTATCCGGGACAGGGAGGCAATGAGCAGTTCTTC	CASSYPGQGGNEQFF
TRBV18	TRBJ1-2	-	-	TGTGCCAGCTCACCACTAACCGCCAGCGACTATGGCTACACCTTC	CASSPLTASDYGYTF
TRBV4-2	TRBJ2-3	-	TRBD2	TGTGCCAGCAGCCAAGATACTAGCGGGGGGTCCCCCCGCACAGATACGCAGTATTTT	CASSQDTSGGSPRTDTQYF
TRBV5-1	TRBJ1-1	-	-	TGCGCCAGCAGCTTGGGGGCAGATGAAGCTTTCTTT	CASSLGADEAFF
TRBV7-7	TRBJ1-3	-	-	TGTGCTAGCAGCTTGGGGCAAGGAAACACCATATATTTT	CASSLGQGNTIYF
TRBV7-9	TRBJ1-1	-	-	TGTGCCAGCAGCTTATTTTCGGGGCGGACTGAAGCTTTCTTT	CASSLFSGRTEAFF
TRBV7-2	TRBJ2-7	-	TRBD2	TGTGCCAGCAGTCAAGGGACTAGCGGGGGGTACGAGCAGTACTTC	CASSQGTSGGYEQYF
TRBV19	TRBJ1-4	-	-	TGTGCCAGTACAGGGAACTATGAAAAACTGTTTTTT	CASTGNYEKLFF
TRBV5-4	TRBJ1-1	-	-	TGTGCCAGCAGCTTGGAACACGAGAACACTGAAGCTTTCTTT	CASSLEHENTEAFF
TRBV5-4	TRBJ2-7	-	TRBD2	TGTGCCAGCAGCTTGGGACAACTAGCGGAGTACGAGCAGTACTTC	CASSLGQLAEYEQYF
TRBV7-9	TRBJ2-7	once	-	TGTGCCAGCAGCTCCCTGGAGGGTTCGTCCTACGAGCAGTACTTC	CASSSLEGSSYEQYF
TRBV7-9	TRBJ2-2	-	-	TGTGCCCCCTCCCAGGGGTACACCGGGGAGCTGTTTTTT	CAPSQGYTGELFF
TRBV7-9	TRBJ2-5	-	-	TGTGCCAGCAGCTTATTAGCAGGGTTCCAAGAGACCCAGTACTTC	CASSLLAGFQETQYF